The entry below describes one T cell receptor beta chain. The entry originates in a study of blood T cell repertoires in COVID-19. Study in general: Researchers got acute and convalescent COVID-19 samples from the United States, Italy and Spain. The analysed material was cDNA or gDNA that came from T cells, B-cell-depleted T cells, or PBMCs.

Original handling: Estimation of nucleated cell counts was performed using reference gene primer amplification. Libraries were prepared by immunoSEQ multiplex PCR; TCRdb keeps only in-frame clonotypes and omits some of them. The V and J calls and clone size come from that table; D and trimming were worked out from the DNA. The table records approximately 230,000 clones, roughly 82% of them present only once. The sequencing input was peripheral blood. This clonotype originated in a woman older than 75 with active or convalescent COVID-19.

As DNA, the CDR3 is TGTGCCAGCAGTTCGTCGGGACAGGGGAATCAGCCCCAGCATTTT. This encodes CASSSSGQGNQPQHF. The gene calls are TRBV28 and TRBJ1-5; 10 bases align to TRBD1. In germline, CDR1 is MDHEN, CDR2 SYDVKM. Trimming cost V 4 bases and J 4 bases; bases outside gene matches: 4. This CDR3 is 15 amino acids long.